Below are 5 T cell receptor beta chains sequenced from a single sample in a study of radiation and T cells in renal cell carcinoma. Clones were read by immunoSEQ multiplex PCR, and TCRdb kept only the in-frame ones, dropping some. This repertoire shows 110,000 to 150,000 clones, roughly 88% found once; its top ten account for around 13%. Indicated time point: baseline pretreatment blood. Sample treatment: 15 Gy SBRT to primary tumor, nephrectomy 4 weeks later. This material consisted of blood, taken from a patient whose treatment included radiotherapy and nephrectomy. All receptors derive from a woman in her forties or fifties with renal cell carcinoma.

This chain links TRBV2 with TRBJ2-1; 14 bases agree with TRBD2. The CDR3 sequence is 20 residues long. The ends lost 5 bases at V and 4 bases at J; junction bases unmatched: 16. Germline assignment: CDR1 SNHLY and CDR2 FYNNEI. As DNA, the CDR3 is TGTGCCAGCAGTCCTACCGGCCGACTAGCGGGGGGGCCGACTTACAATGAGCAGTTCTTC. Translation gives CASSPTGRLAGGPTYNEQFF. The variable domain in full, completed from reference TRBV2 and TRBJ2-1, reads EPEVTQTPSHQVTQMGQEVILRCVPISNHLYFYWYRQILGQKVEFLVSFYNNEISEKSEIFDDQFSVERPDGSNFTLKIRSTKLEDSAMYFCASSPTGRLAGGPTYNEQFFGPGTRLTVL.

The rearrangement uses TRBV5-1 and TRBJ1-4; possibly TRBD1 for D (5 bases). This CDR3 is 12 amino acids long. The germline V gene encodes CDR1 SGHRS and CDR2 YFSETQ. V shed 4 bases and J shed 10 bases, with 11 bases lying between them. The CDR3 loop is CASSHGAGKLFF. The CDR3 coding sequence is TGCGCCAGCAGCCATGGGGCGGGAAAACTGTTTTTT.

The CDR3, as DNA: TGCGCCAGCAGCCAGGGAGGTTACTATGGCTACACCTTC. As protein: CASSQGGYYGYTF. The genes are TRBV4-1 and TRBJ1-2, with unresolved D. This CDR3 comprises 13 residues. CDR1 is MGHRA and CDR2 is YSYEKL in the germline V gene. V dropped 3 bases and J dropped 3 bases, with 8 bases sitting between them.

The CDR3 is CASSPNTGNTEAFF. CDR3 in DNA: TGTGCCAGCTCACCCAATACAGGGAACACTGAAGCTTTCTTT. The chain has TRBV18 and TRBJ1-1, with TRBD1 as a possible D gene (5 bases). In germline, CDR1 is KGHSH, CDR2 LQKENI. The CDR3 has 14 residues. The V and J ends lost 3 bases and 1 base respectively, with 9 bases between them.

Concerning this clone itself: Mismatch with germline at one junction end may stem from a read error. The chain employs TRBV7-7 and TRBJ2-1, with 9 nucleotides matching TRBD1. The CDR3 consists of 16 residues. Germline V CDR1 and CDR2: SSHAT, FNYEAQ (reference sequence). Written as DNA, the CDR3 is TGTGCTAGCAGCTTGGAGGGCGGGACAGGGTTGAATGAGCAGTTCTTC. It encodes CASSLEGGTGLNEQFF.